A selection of T cell receptor beta chains follows, all from one sample in a study of post-analysis software for immune sequencing data. TCRdb redid the calling of the PCR reads with MiXCR, one entry per CDR3 protein. The sample holds some 260,000 distinct CDR3 sequences, roughly a third seen once. Sequencing was carried out using blood. The source of these receptors is a girl aged 10 to 17 with multiple sclerosis. The CDR3 runs from the conserved cysteine through the conserved F or W. Fields, in order: J gene, D gene, V gene, clone size, CDR3 protein, CDR3 DNA. D genes are given only for firm matches. Not all rows give a size; the values are once, few, many and, for expanded clones, a class.

J: TRBJ1-6
D: -
V: TRBV4-1
size: many
CDR3: CASSQEGSLSMGSPLHF
DNA: TGCGCCAGCAGCCAAGAGGGCAGCCTCTCGATGGGTTCACCCCTCCACTTT

J: TRBJ2-5
D: TRBD2
V: TRBV5-1
size: -
CDR3: CASSALAGGETQYF
DNA: TGCGCCAGCAGCGCCTTAGCGGGAGGGGAGACCCAGTACTTC

J: TRBJ2-3
D: TRBD1
V: TRBV7-2
size: -
CDR3: CASSNIPGTGSTDTQYF
DNA: TGTGCCAGCAGCAATATTCCCGGGACAGGGTCAACAGATACGCAGTATTTT

J: TRBJ2-1
D: -
V: TRBV6-5
size: few
CDR3: CASSEDIVPAGEQFF
DNA: TGTGCCAGCAGCGAGGACATTGTCCCAGCCGGTGAGCAGTTCTTC

J: TRBJ2-1
D: TRBD1
V: TRBV18
size: many
CDR3: CASSRRTGVNEQFF
DNA: TGTGCCAGCTCACGACGGACAGGGGTTAATGAGCAGTTCTTC

J: TRBJ2-7
D: -
V: TRBV20-1
size: -
CDR3: CSAKLDDYEQYF
DNA: TGCAGTGCTAAACTGGATGACTACGAGCAGTACTTC

J: TRBJ2-5
D: -
V: TRBV7-2
size: many
CDR3: CASSLAGLETQYF
DNA: TGTGCCAGCAGTTTAGCTGGGTTGGAGACCCAGTACTTC

J: TRBJ2-1
D: TRBD2
V: TRBV5-1
size: many
CDR3: CASSILAGEAREQFF
DNA: TGCGCCAGCAGCATCCTAGCGGGGGAGGCTCGGGAGCAGTTCTTC

J: TRBJ2-5
D: -
V: TRBV5-1
size: many
CDR3: CASSLAARAEETQYF
DNA: TGCGCCAGCAGCTTGGCCGCTAGGGCCGAGGAGACCCAGTACTTC

J: TRBJ2-5
D: -
V: TRBV7-9
size: many
CDR3: CASSLTRGSGNRQETQYF
DNA: TGTGCCAGCAGCTTAACCCGGGGCTCGGGGAATCGGCAAGAGACCCAGTACTTC

J: TRBJ2-3
D: TRBD2
V: TRBV12-3/TRBV12-4
size: -
CDR3: CASSRKRGGPRDMQYF
DNA: TGTGCCAGCAGCCGCAAGCGGGGGGGCCCCCGGGATATGCAGTATTTT

J: TRBJ2-5
D: -
V: TRBV18
size: many
CDR3: CASSPRATGGEKTQYF
DNA: TGTGCCAGCTCACCACGGGCGACAGGAGGGGAGAAGACCCAGTACTTC

J: TRBJ2-3
D: TRBD1
V: TRBV29-1
size: -
CDR3: CSVGPRRTGVSDTQYF
DNA: TGCAGCGTTGGCCCCCGTCGGACAGGGGTCTCAGATACGCAGTATTTT

J: TRBJ1-5
D: -
V: TRBV21-1
size: few
CDR3: CASSRRLWGGQPLPQHF
DNA: TGTGCCAGCAGCAGGAGGCTATGGGGGGGACAGCCCCTGCCCCAGCATTTT

J: TRBJ2-1
D: TRBD2
V: TRBV7-2
size: many
CDR3: CASRSSGRAGESYNEQFF
DNA: TGTGCCAGCAGGTCTAGCGGGAGGGCCGGGGAGTCCTACAATGAGCAGTTCTTC

J: TRBJ2-5
D: TRBD2
V: TRBV3-1
size: many
CDR3: CASSQGSGGYQETQYF
DNA: TGTGCCAGCAGCCAGGGGAGCGGGGGGTACCAAGAGACCCAGTACTTC

J: TRBJ1-4
D: -
V: TRBV6-1
size: many
CDR3: CASTEGGGGPEKLFF
DNA: TGTGCCAGCACCGAGGGGGGGGGAGGTCCCGAAAAACTGTTTTTT

J: TRBJ2-7
D: -
V: TRBV20-1
size: many
CDR3: CSARVRTDEQYF
DNA: TGCAGTGCTAGAGTTAGAACGGACGAGCAGTACTTC

J: TRBJ2-6
D: -
V: TRBV6-6
size: few
CDR3: CASREGSGANVRTF
DNA: TGTGCCAGCAGGGAGGGTTCCGGGGCCAACGTCCGGACTTTC

J: TRBJ2-1
D: TRBD2
V: TRBV20-1
size: -
CDR3: CSARPLAGDLSSYNEQCF
DNA: TGCAGTGCTAGACCACTAGCGGGGGACCTAAGCTCCTACAATGAGCAGTGCTTC

J: TRBJ2-6
D: -
V: TRBV3-1
size: -
CDR3: CASSQEPSAGANVRTF
DNA: TGTGCCAGCAGCCAAGAACCCTCTGCTGGGGCCAACGTCCGGACTTTC

J: TRBJ2-7
D: -
V: TRBV6-1
size: -
CDR3: CASSSGHFYEQYF
DNA: TGTGCCAGCAGCTCGGGACACTTCTACGAGCAGTACTTC